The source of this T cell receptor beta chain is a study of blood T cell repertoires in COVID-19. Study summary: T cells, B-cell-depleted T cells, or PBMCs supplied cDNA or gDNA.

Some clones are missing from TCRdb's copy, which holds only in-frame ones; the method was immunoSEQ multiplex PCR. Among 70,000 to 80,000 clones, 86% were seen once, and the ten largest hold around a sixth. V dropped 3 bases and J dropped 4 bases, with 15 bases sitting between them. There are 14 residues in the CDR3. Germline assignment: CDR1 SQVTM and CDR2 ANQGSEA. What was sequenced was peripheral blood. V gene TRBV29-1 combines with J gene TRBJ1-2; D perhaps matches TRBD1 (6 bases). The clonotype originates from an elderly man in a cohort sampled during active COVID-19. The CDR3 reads CSVEPPGHLYGYTF. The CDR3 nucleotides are TGCAGCGTTGAGCCCCCGGGACACCTCTATGGCTACACCTTC.